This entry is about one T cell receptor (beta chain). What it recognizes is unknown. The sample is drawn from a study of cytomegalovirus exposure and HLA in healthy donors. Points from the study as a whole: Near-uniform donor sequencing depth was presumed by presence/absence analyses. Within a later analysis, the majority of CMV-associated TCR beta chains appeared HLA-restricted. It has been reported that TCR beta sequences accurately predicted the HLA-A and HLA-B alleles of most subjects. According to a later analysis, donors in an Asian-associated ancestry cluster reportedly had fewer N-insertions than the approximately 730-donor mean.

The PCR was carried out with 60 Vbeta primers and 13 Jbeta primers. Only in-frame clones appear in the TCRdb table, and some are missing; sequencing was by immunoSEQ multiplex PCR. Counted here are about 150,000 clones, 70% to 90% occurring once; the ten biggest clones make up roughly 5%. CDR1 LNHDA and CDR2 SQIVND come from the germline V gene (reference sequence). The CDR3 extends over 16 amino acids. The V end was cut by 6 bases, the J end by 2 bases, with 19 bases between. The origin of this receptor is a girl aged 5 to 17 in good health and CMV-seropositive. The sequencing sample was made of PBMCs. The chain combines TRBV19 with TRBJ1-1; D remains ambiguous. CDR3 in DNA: TGTGCCAGTAGCAAGGGTCGGACTGGAAGAAACACTGAAGCTTTCTTT. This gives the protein CASSKGRTGRNTEAFF.